This entry lists 24 T cell receptor beta chains sequenced from one sample in a study of radiotherapy plus CTLA-4 blockade in lung cancer. Sequenced by immunoSEQ multiplex PCR; TCRdb stores in-frame clones only, minus some. The sample carries tens of thousands of clones, more than 60% recorded once. This specimen was peripheral blood, taken from a patient treated with radiotherapy plus ipilimumab. These receptors were collected from a human donor with non-small cell lung cancer who had a partial response to radiotherapy plus ipilimumab.

CDR3 sequence (DNA): TGTGCCAGCAGTTACTCGATTACAGTGACTAATGAAAAACTGTTTTTT. Its protein is CASSYSITVTNEKLFF. This chain links TRBV6-5 with TRBJ1-4; D is ambiguous. CDR1 and CDR2 from the germline V gene are MNHEY and SVGAGI. The CDR3 contains 16 residues. V gave up 0 bases and J gave up 2 bases, with 10 bases separating them.

The chain couples TRBV15 to TRBJ2-7; TRBD1 is a possible D gene (6 bases). The CDR3 is 17 residues long. Trimming left V 1 base short and J 0 bases short, with 16 bases between. CDR1 and CDR2 (germline): LNHNV, YYDKDF (reference sequence). DNA of the CDR3: TGTGCCACCAGCAGAGGGTCAGGGGCCAGGAGCTCCTACGAGCAGTACTTC. It yields the protein CATSRGSGARSSYEQYF.

The rearrangement links TRBV12-5 to TRBJ2-7, with 7 nucleotides matching TRBD1. The CDR3 spans 15 residues. The V segment lost 2 bases and the J segment 0 bases; nucleotides outside the gene matches: 4. Per germline, CDR1 LGHNT and CDR2 FRNRAP. CDR3 coding DNA: TGTGCTAGTGGTTTGCCCCGACAGGGCTCCTACGAGCAGTACTTC. Amino acids: CASGLPRQGSYEQYF.

The rearrangement links TRBV7-8 to TRBJ2-7, with 7 bases lining up with TRBD2. The CDR3 runs 13 residues. The junction had 8 bases not matched to a gene; V was cut back by 8 bases and J by 4 bases. Looked up from germline, CDR1 is SGHVS and CDR2 is FQNEAQ. The CDR3 nucleotides read TGTGCCAGCGGGAGGGGACTAAGGTACGAGCAGTACTTC. Amino acid sequence: CASGRGLRYEQYF.

The CDR3 DNA follows: TGTGCCAGCAGTCCCCGGGACAGGGGCGAGCTCGAGCAGTACTTC. The encoded protein is CASSPRDRGELEQYF. The rearrangement uses TRBV5-5 and TRBJ2-7; 10 nucleotides line up with TRBD1. The germline V gene has CDR1 SGHKS and CDR2 YYEKEE (reference sequence). V dropped 5 bases and J dropped 6; count of bases not matched to a gene: 11. The CDR3 runs to 15 residues. Full variable domain (outside the CDR3, taken from reference TRBV5-5 and TRBJ2-7): DAGVTQSPTHLIKTRGQQVTLRCSPISGHKSVSWYQQVLGQGPQFIFQYYEKEERGRGNFPDRFSARQFPNYSSELNVNALLLGDSALYLCASSPRDRGELEQYFGPGTRLTVT.

CDR3 nucleotides: TGTGCCAGCAGTTTCGGACTACTATCCCGCACAGATACGCAGTATTTT. Protein sequence: CASSFGLLSRTDTQYF. The chain joins TRBV28 to TRBJ2-3; possible D gene TRBD2, 6 bases. Germline V gene lookup returns CDR1 MDHEN and CDR2 SYDVKM. The CDR3 consists of 16 residues. V lost 3 bases, J lost 1 base, and 14 bases lay in between.

The rearrangement links TRBV29-1 to TRBJ1-1; a weak D match, TRBD1 (6 bases). V was shortened by 7 bases and J by 6 bases, with 18 bases between the two germline ends. The CDR3 covers 13 residues. From germline, CDR1 is SQVTM and CDR2 ANQGSEA. This CDR3 reads CSAFDRTGAEAFF. The CDR3 region has the DNA TGCAGCGCTTTCGACAGGACCGGGGCTGAAGCTTTCTTT.

The V and J genes are TRBV29-1 and TRBJ2-1, with D maybe TRBD1 (6 bases). Germline V gives CDR1 SQVTM, CDR2 ANQGSEA. CDR3 size: 15 residues. Trimming cost V 0 bases and J 12 bases, with 21 bases left between them. CDR3 in amino acids: CSVEDISRTARGQFF. The CDR3 DNA sequence: TGCAGCGTTGAAGATATTTCACGGACAGCCAGAGGGCAGTTCTTC.

This clone came up once. V gene TRBV11-3 combines with J gene TRBJ2-3; 9 nucleotides agree with TRBD1. CDR3 length: 14 amino acids. V was pared by 5 bases and J by 3 bases, with 3 bases of the junction left unmatched. Germline CDR1 and CDR2: SGHNT and YENEEA. In DNA, the CDR3 is TGTGCCAGCAGCACCGGGACAGGGACAGATACGCAGTATTTT. This gives the protein CASSTGTGTDTQYF.

The V and J genes are TRBV7-3 and TRBJ2-5, with TRBD2 matching over 8 bases. From germline, CDR1 is SGHTA and CDR2 FQGTGA. The junction had 7 bases not matched to a gene; V was cut back by 5 bases and J by 5 bases. The CDR3 has 14 amino acids. The CDR3 here is CASSPGGGRETQYF. CDR3 bases: TGTGCCAGCAGCCCCGGGGGGGGAAGGGAGACCCAGTACTTC.

The V gene is TRBV15, the J gene TRBJ2-7; maybe TRBD1 (5 bases). The germline V gene has CDR1 LNHNV and CDR2 YYDKDF (reference sequence). The CDR3 extends over 14 amino acids. V was shortened by 2 bases and J by 3 bases, with 11 bases between the two germline ends. DNA of the CDR3: TGTGCCACCAGCAGATCCAGGGAAAACTACGAGCAGTACTTC. This sequence encodes CATSRSRENYEQYF.

This sequence joins TRBV25-1 and TRBJ2-7; no reliable D call. The length of the CDR3 is 10 residues. Germline V gene data show CDR1 as MGHDK and CDR2 as SYGVNS. The V end lost 8 bases, the J end lost 5 bases, and 7 bases lay between the germline ends. The CDR3 spells CASATDEQYF. The DNA of the CDR3 is TGTGCCAGCGCAACGGACGAGCAGTACTTC.

This chain's CDR3 is CASSLGPTRTSGGSQYF. The CDR3 DNA is TGCGCCAGCAGCCTCGGACCGACACGGACTAGCGGGGGGTCCCAGTACTTC. The V call is TRBV5-1, the J call TRBJ2-7; 14 bases agree with TRBD2. The CDR3 is 17 residues long. With 4 bases clipped from V and 10 bases from J, the junction kept 16 bases outside the gene matches. CDR1 and CDR2 from the germline V gene are SGHRS and YFSETQ.

The chain couples TRBV14 to TRBJ1-2; D not resolved. CDR1 SGHDN and CDR2 FVKESK come from the germline V gene. The CDR3 is 13 amino acids. V lost 1 base, J lost 6 bases, and 9 bases lay in between. The DNA of the CDR3 is TGTGCCAGCAGCCAAGGGCCCCAGGATGGCTACACCTTC. This encodes CASSQGPQDGYTF.

The J gene is TRBJ2-2, the V gene TRBV5-1, with 10 bases identical to TRBD2. This CDR3 comprises 16 residues. V lost 3 bases and J lost 0; bases outside the gene matches: 2. Germline values: CDR1 SGHRS, CDR2 YFSETQ. The CDR3 spells CASSSTSGANTGELFF. DNA for the CDR3: TGCGCCAGCAGCTCCACTAGCGGGGCGAACACCGGGGAGCTGTTTTTT.

J is TRBJ1-1 and V is TRBV6-5; the D is unclear. Germline V gene sequence: CDR1 MNHEY, CDR2 SVGAGI. CDR3 length equals 15 residues. With 4 bases removed from V and 4 bases from J, the gap between germline ends came to 16 bases. The CDR3 here is CASSSRVFGSTEAFF. The CDR3 DNA reads TGTGCCAGCAGTTCGAGGGTTTTTGGCAGCACTGAAGCTTTCTTT.

The J gene is TRBJ2-2, the V gene TRBV7-7; D ambiguous. The CDR3 consists of 13 residues. Deletions cut 3 bases from V and 6 bases from J, with 8 bases between. Germline V gives CDR1 SSHAT, CDR2 FNYEAQ (reference sequence). The CDR3 is CASSLQNAGELFF. The CDR3 region has the DNA TGTGCCAGCAGCTTGCAGAATGCCGGGGAGCTGTTTTTT.

Comment on this clone: Compared with germline, one end of the junction differs, possibly owing to a read error. The genes are TRBV5-6 and TRBJ2-2; 9 bases agree with TRBD2. The V gene's germline CDR1 is SGHDT and CDR2 YYEEEE. This CDR3 is built from 16 residues. The CDR3 sequence: CASRLAGGKNTGELFF. Here the CDR3 DNA reads TGTGCCAGCAGGTTGGCGGGGGGGAAGAACACCGGGGAGCTGTTTTTT.

The V call is TRBV5-4, the J call TRBJ2-1; D is undetermined. Germline loops: CDR1 SGHNT, CDR2 YYREEE (reference sequence). V was pared by 0 bases and J by 8 bases, with 9 bases between. The CDR3 spans 13 residues. CDR3 protein: CASSLAPMDEQFF. DNA of the CDR3: TGTGCCAGCAGCTTGGCCCCTATGGATGAGCAGTTCTTC.

The rearrangement links TRBV11-2 to TRBJ1-4; possible D gene TRBD1, 6 bases. CDR3 size: 15 residues. V was cut by 5 bases and J by 8 bases, with 18 bases left in between. In germline, CDR1 is SGHAT, CDR2 FQNNGV. In DNA, the CDR3 is TGTGCCAGCAGCGGTTTGAGGCAGGGGCAAGAAAAACTGTTTTTT. Its protein is CASSGLRQGQEKLFF.

This clone has a single count. Germline and junction disagree at one end, which may indicate a read error. This same CDR3 is encoded by further DNA sequences in the sample. V usage is TRBV13 and J usage is TRBJ1-1, with D possibly TRBD1 on 5 matching bases. CDR1 and CDR2 (germline): PRHDT, FYEKMQ (reference sequence). CDR3 size: 13 residues. CDR3 in DNA: TGCGCCAGCAGCGCCCCAGGGAGGACTGAAGCTTTCTTT. This sequence encodes CASSAPGRTEAFF.

By share, this clone ranks as medium-sized (0.01 to 0.1%). The rearrangement joins TRBV7-6 to TRBJ1-1, with 7 bases that match TRBD1. Losses at the gene ends were 5 bases for V and 0 bases for J; bases not matched to a gene: 3. Germline V gene lookup returns CDR1 SGHVS and CDR2 FNYEAQ. CDR3 length: 14 amino acids. CDR3 DNA sequence: TGTGCCAGCAGCCCGGGACAGATGAACACTGAAGCTTTCTTT. Translating it yields CASSPGQMNTEAFF.

The chain links TRBV5-1 to TRBJ2-7, with 7 bases that match TRBD1. Germline trimming cut 5 bases from V and 0 bases from J; bases unmatched to any gene: 8. CDR3 size: 15 residues. Germline V CDR1 and CDR2: SGHRS, YFSETQ. CDR3 loop: CASSLTGQSSYEQYF. The CDR3 DNA reads as TGCGCCAGCAGTCTTACGGGACAGAGCTCCTACGAGCAGTACTTC.

This clone was counted between two and nine times. The chain has TRBV5-1 and TRBJ2-7; D is perhaps TRBD1 (6 bases). Germline CDR1 is SGHRS and CDR2 is YFSETQ. The CDR3 has 15 amino acids. The V end lost 3 bases, the J end lost 6 bases, and 19 bases lay between the germline ends. The chain's CDR3 is CASSYTGTITGEQYF. As DNA, the CDR3 is TGCGCCAGCAGCTATACCGGGACAATCACAGGCGAGCAGTACTTC.